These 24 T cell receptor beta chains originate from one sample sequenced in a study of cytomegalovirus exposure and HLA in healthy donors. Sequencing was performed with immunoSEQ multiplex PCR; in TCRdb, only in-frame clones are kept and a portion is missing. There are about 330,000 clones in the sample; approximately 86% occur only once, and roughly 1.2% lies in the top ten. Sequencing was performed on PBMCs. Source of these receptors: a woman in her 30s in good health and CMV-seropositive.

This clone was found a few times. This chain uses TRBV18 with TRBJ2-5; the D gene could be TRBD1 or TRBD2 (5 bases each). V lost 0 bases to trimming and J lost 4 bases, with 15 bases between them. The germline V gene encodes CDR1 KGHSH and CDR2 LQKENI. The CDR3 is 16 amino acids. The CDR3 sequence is CASSPPGLLTGETQYF. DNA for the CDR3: TGTGCCAGCTCACCACCAGGACTCCTCACAGGAGAGACCCAGTACTTC.

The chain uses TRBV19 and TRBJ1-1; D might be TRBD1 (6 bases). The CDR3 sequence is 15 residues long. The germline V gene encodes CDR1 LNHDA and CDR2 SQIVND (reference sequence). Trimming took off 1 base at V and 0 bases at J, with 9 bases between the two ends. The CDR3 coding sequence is TGTGCCAGTAGTATAGTGGGACACATGAACACTGAAGCTTTCTTT. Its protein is CASSIVGHMNTEAFF.

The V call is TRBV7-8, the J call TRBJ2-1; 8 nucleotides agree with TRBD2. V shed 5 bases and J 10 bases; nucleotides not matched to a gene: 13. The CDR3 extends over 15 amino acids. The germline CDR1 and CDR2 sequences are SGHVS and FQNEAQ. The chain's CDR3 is CASSPPGLVSEEQFF. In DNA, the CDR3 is TGTGCCAGCAGCCCACCGGGACTAGTATCAGAGGAGCAGTTCTTC.

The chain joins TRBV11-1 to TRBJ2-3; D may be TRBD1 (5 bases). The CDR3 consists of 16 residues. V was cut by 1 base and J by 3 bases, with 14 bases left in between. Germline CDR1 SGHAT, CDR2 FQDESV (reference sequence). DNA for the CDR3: TGTGCCAGCAGCTTAGGCTCAGGGATAATTACAGATACGCAGTATTTT. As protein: CASSLGSGIITDTQYF.

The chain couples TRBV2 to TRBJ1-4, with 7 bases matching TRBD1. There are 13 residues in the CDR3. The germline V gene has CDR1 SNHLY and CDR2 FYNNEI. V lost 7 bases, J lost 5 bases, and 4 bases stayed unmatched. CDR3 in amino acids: CASMGQRNEKLFF. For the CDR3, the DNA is TGTGCCAGCATGGGACAGCGGAATGAAAAACTGTTTTTT.

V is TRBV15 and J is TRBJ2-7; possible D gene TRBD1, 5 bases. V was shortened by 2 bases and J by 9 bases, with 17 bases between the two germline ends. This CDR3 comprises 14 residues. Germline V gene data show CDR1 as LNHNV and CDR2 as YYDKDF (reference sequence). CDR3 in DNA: TGTGCCACCAGCAGATTGACAGTCCCTATCGGGCAGTACTTC. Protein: CATSRLTVPIGQYF. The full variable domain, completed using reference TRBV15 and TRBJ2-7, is DAMVIQNPRYQVTQFGKPVTLSCSQTLNHNVMYWYQQKSSQAPKLLFHYYDKDFNNEADTPDNFQSRRPNTSFCFLDIRSPGLGDTAMYLCATSRLTVPIGQYFGPGTRLTVT.

CDR3 loop: CAWSEMTGLNTEAFF. The CDR3 DNA reads TGTGCCTGGAGTGAAATGACAGGACTTAACACTGAAGCTTTCTTT. The chain employs TRBV30 and TRBJ1-1; tentative D call: TRBD1 (6 bases). The CDR3 is made up of 15 amino acids. In germline, CDR1 is GTSNPN, CDR2 SVGIG (reference sequence). The V end lost 1 base, the J end lost 2 bases, and 14 bases lay between the germline ends.

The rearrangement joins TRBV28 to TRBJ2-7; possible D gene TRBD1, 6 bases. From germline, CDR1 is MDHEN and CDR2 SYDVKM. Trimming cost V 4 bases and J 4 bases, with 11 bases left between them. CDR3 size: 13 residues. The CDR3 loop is CASSSQGVYEQYF. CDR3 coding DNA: TGTGCCAGCAGTTCACAGGGAGTTTACGAGCAGTACTTC.

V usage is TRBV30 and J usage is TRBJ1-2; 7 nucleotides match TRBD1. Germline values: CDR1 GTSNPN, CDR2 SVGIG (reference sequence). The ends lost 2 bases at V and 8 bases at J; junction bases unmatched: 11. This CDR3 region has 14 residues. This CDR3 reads CAWSTNRGRNGYTF. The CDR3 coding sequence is TGTGCCTGGAGTACTAACAGGGGCCGCAACGGCTACACCTTC.

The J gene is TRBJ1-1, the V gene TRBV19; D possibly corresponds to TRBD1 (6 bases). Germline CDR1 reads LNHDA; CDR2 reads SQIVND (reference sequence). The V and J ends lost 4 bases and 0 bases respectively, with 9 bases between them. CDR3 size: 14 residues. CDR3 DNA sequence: TGTGCCAGTAGTAGGACAGTCATGAACACTGAAGCTTTCTTT. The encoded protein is CASSRTVMNTEAFF.

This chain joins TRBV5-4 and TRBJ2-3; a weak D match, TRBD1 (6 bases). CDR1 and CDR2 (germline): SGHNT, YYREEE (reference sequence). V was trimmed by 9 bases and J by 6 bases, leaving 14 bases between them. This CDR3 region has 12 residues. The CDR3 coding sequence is TGTGCCACTTCGGGGACATCCGATACGCAGTATTTT. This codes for CATSGTSDTQYF.

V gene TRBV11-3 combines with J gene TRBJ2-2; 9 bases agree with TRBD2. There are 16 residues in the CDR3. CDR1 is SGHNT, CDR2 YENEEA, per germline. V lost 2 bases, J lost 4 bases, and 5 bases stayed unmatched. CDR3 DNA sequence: TGTGCCAGCAGCTTATTTGCGGGAGGGGGCACCGGGGAGCTGTTTTTT. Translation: CASSLFAGGGTGELFF.

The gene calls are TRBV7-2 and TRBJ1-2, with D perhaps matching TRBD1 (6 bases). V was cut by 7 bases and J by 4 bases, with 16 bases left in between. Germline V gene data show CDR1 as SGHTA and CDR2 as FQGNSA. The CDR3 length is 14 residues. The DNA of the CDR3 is TGTGCCAGCATGAAACAGGGCCAGAGCTATGGCTACACCTTC. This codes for CASMKQGQSYGYTF.

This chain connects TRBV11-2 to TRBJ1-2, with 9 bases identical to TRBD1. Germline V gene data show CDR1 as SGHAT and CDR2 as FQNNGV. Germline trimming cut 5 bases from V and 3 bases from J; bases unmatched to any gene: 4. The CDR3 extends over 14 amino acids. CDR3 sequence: CASSATGGDYGYTF. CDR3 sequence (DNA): TGTGCCAGCAGCGCAACAGGGGGCGACTATGGCTACACCTTC.

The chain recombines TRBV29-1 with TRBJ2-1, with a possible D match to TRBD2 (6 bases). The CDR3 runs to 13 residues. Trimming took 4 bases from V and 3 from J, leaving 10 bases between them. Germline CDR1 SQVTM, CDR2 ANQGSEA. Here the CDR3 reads CSVVLRDYNEQFF. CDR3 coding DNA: TGCAGCGTTGTCTTGCGGGACTACAATGAGCAGTTCTTC.

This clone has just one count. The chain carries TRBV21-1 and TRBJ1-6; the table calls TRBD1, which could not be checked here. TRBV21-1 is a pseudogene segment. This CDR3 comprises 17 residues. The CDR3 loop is CASSKAPLRSPISPLHF. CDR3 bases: TGTGCCAGCAGCAAAGCGCCACTCAGGTCGCCCATCTCACCCCTCCACTTT.

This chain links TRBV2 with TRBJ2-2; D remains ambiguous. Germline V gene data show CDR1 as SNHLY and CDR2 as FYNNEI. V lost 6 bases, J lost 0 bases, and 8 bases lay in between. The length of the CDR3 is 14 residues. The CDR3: CASRARTNTGELFF. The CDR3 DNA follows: TGTGCCAGCAGGGCGAGAACGAACACCGGGGAGCTGTTTTTT. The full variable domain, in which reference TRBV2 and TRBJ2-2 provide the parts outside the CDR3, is EPEVTQTPSHQVTQMGQEVILRCVPISNHLYFYWYRQILGQKVEFLVSFYNNEISEKSEIFDDQFSVERPDGSNFTLKIRSTKLEDSAMYFCASRARTNTGELFFGEGSRLTVL.

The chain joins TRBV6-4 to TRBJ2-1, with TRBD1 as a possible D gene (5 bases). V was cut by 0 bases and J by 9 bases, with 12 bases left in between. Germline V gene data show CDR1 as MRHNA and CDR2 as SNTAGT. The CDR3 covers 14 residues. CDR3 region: CASSDSSWGTEQFF. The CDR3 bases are TGTGCCAGCAGTGACTCATCTTGGGGCACTGAGCAGTTCTTC.

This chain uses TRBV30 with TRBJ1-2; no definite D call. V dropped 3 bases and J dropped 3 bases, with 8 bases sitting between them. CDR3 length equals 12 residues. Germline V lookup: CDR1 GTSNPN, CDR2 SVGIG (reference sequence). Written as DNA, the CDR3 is TGTGCCTGGAGAGCCGGGCACTATGGCTACACCTTC. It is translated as CAWRAGHYGYTF.

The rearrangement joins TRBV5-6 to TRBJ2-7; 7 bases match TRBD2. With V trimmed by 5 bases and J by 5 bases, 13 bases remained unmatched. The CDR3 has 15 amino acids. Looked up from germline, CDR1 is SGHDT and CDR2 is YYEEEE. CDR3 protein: CASRPTGRIYDEQYF. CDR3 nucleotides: TGTGCCAGCAGGCCGACCGGGAGGATATACGACGAGCAGTACTTC.

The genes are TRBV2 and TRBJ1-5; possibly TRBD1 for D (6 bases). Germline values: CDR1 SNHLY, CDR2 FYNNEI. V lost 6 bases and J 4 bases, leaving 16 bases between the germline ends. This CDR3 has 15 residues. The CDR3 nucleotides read TGTGCCAGCAGCCGGGACACGGAACAAAATCAGCCCCAGCATTTT. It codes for CASSRDTEQNQPQHF.

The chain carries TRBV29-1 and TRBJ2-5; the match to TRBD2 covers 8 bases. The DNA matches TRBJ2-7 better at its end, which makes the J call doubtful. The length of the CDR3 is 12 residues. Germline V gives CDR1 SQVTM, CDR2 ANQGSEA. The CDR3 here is CSAGGEQYEQYF. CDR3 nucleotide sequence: TGCAGCGCGGGGGGGGAACAATACGAGCAGTACTTC.

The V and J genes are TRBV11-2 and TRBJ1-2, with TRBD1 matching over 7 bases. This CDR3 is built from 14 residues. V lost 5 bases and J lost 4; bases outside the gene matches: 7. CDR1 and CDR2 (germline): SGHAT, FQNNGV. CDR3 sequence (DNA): TGTGCCAGCAGCAAGGGGGCCGCGGGCTATGGCTACACCTTC. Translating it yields CASSKGAAGYGYTF.

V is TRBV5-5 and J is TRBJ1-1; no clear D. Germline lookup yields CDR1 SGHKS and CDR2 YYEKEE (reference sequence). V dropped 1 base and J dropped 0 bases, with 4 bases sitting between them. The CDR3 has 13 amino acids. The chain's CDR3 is CASSLTVNTEAFF. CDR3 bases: TGTGCCAGCAGCTTGACGGTGAACACTGAAGCTTTCTTT.